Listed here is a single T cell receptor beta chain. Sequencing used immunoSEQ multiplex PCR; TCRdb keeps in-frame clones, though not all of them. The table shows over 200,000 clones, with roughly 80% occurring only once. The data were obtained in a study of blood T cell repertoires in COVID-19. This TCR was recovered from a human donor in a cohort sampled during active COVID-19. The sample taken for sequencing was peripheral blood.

Here the CDR3 DNA reads TGTGCCAGCAGTTACGACAGTCTTAGCAATCAGCCCCAGCATTTT. This encodes CASSYDSLSNQPQHF. V is TRBV6-2 or TRBV6-3 and J is TRBJ1-5, with D perhaps matching TRBD1 (5 bases). The germline V and J ends were trimmed by 2 bases and 0 bases, with 8 bases remaining between them. Germline CDR1 MNHEY, CDR2 SVGEGT. The CDR3 runs to 15 residues.